Listed here are 27 T cell receptor beta chains from one sample, sequenced in a study of long-term antiretroviral therapy in people with HIV. An immunoSEQ assay, version v3.0, was performed at survey level. The table came from immunoSEQ multiplex PCR; TCRdb's copy has only in-frame clones and leaves some out. The table lists some 20,000 clones, more than 85% of them singletons, with approximately 7.3% in the top ten. The material sequenced was unsorted PBMCs, taken 4.4 years after starting antiretroviral therapy. All receptors come from a woman aged 45-60 years with HIV.

A few counts support this clone. The chain has TRBV4-1 and TRBJ2-4; 10 bases are a match to TRBD1. V lost 1 base, J lost 3 bases, and 6 bases stayed unmatched. The CDR3 is 17 residues long. CDR1 is MGHRA and CDR2 is YSYEKL in the germline V gene. The CDR3 nucleotides are TGCGCCAGCAGCCAAGGAGTATGGACAGGGGGCAAAAACATTCAGTACTTC. Translated, it gives CASSQGVWTGGKNIQYF.

The chain links TRBV7-2 to TRBJ1-5; weak D call: TRBD1 (5 bases). In germline, CDR1 is SGHTA, CDR2 FQGNSA. Trimming removed 5 bases at V and 6 bases at J, with 17 bases between. CDR3 length: 15 residues. The DNA of the CDR3 is TGTGCCAGCAGCCAAATCGGGGGGATAATTCAGCCCCAGCATTTT. Its protein product is CASSQIGGIIQPQHF.

The gene calls are TRBV10-3 and TRBJ1-1, with D tentatively TRBD1 (6 bases). Trimming pared 1 base from V and 1 base from J, leaving 13 bases between. The CDR3 covers 16 residues. Germline V gives CDR1 ENHRY, CDR2 SYGVKD. CDR3 coding DNA: TGTGCCATCAGTGAGTTAGGGGGAGGGACGAACACTGAAGCTTTCTTT. Amino acid sequence: CAISELGGGTNTEAFF.

This CDR3 is CASSLRGAGVETQYF. The CDR3 DNA sequence: TGTGCCAGCAGCCTGCGGGGGGCAGGGGTGGAGACCCAGTACTTC. V is TRBV5-4 and J is TRBJ2-5; 8 nucleotides line up with TRBD2. The germline V gene encodes CDR1 SGHNT and CDR2 YYREEE (reference sequence). This CDR3 is built from 15 residues. V gave up 4 bases and J gave up 5 bases; unmatched junction bases: 10.

The CDR3 region is CASSLLANSPLHF. The CDR3 DNA follows: TGTGCCAGCAGTTTACTGGCTAATTCACCCCTCCACTTT. V is TRBV27 and J is TRBJ1-6; D remains unclear. This CDR3 contains 13 residues. Germline CDR1 and CDR2: MNHEY and SMNVEV (reference sequence). Trimming stripped 2 bases from V and 6 bases from J, with 5 bases between.

The gene calls are TRBV27 and TRBJ2-7; D remains unclear. The CDR3 is made up of 15 amino acids. Germline V gene sequence: CDR1 MNHEY, CDR2 SMNVEV (reference sequence). Trimming left V 3 bases short and J 5 bases short, with 17 bases between. Here the CDR3 DNA reads TGTGCCAGCAGTTTCTCGTCAGGACGCACCCACGAGCAGTACTTC. This sequence encodes CASSFSSGRTHEQYF.

The CDR3: CASSLVGTEQAFF. The CDR3 nucleotides are TGTGCCAGCAGCTTAGTCGGTACGGAGCAAGCTTTCTTT. This rearrangement joins TRBV7-2 to TRBJ1-1; D not certain. The CDR3 sequence is 13 residues long. CDR1 SGHTA and CDR2 FQGNSA come from the germline V gene. Trimming pared 1 base from V and 9 bases from J, leaving 12 bases between.

V gene TRBV7-2 combines with J gene TRBJ2-5, with 11 positions matching TRBD2. Per germline, CDR1 SGHTA and CDR2 FQGNSA. Germline trimming cut 2 bases from V and 7 bases from J; bases unmatched to any gene: 12. This CDR3 spans 17 amino acids. CDR3 nucleotides: TGTGCCAGCAGCTTAAGTAGCGGGGGGGGGCTTGGTGGGACCCAGTACTTC. Amino acid sequence: CASSLSSGGGLGGTQYF.

This sequence joins TRBV2 and TRBJ2-3; 10 nucleotides align to TRBD1. The CDR3 totals 17 residues. Germline assignment: CDR1 SNHLY and CDR2 FYNNEI. With V trimmed by 4 bases and J by 4 bases, 11 bases remained unmatched. The CDR3 sequence is CASSGLRRTGGADTQYF. For the CDR3, the DNA is TGTGCCAGCAGTGGGCTCAGGAGGACAGGGGGAGCAGATACGCAGTATTTT.

This clone has a single count. The chain carries TRBV6-1 and TRBJ2-5; no definite D call. V was pared by 1 base and J by 3 bases, with 9 bases between. The CDR3 consists of 14 residues. Germline lookup yields CDR1 MNHNS and CDR2 SASEGT. The chain's CDR3 is CASSEGSRKETQYF. The CDR3 DNA reads TGTGCCAGCAGTGAAGGGTCCAGGAAAGAGACCCAGTACTTC.

V usage is TRBV7-9 and J usage is TRBJ2-1; 9 bases are shared with TRBD1. Germline V gene data show CDR1 as SEHNR and CDR2 as FQNEAQ (reference sequence). The CDR3 spans 16 residues. Trimming took 6 bases from V and 2 from J; bases not matched to a gene: 8. This chain's CDR3 is CASSFPQGATYNEQFF. CDR3 nucleotide sequence: TGTGCCAGCAGTTTTCCACAGGGGGCAACCTACAATGAGCAGTTCTTC.

The genes are TRBV11-2 and TRBJ1-4, with TRBD1 identical over 9 bases. The CDR3 has 15 amino acids. Germline V gene sequence: CDR1 SGHAT, CDR2 FQNNGV. The J segment lost 7 bases and the V segment lost 4 bases, leaving 7 bases of the junction unmatched. For the CDR3, the DNA is TGTGCCAGCAGCTCCCACAGGGGGCAGGGTGAAAAACTGTTTTTT. It codes for CASSSHRGQGEKLFF.

This chain joins TRBV21-1 and TRBJ1-2; the DNA was not compared with TRBD1, the D call given in the table. TRBV21-1 is an annotated pseudogene. The CDR3 consists of 15 residues. CDR3 sequence (DNA): TGTGCCAGCAGCAGAACGAGACAGGGGGCTGACGGCTACACCTTC. The encoded protein is CASSRTRQGADGYTF.

About this clone: One end of the junction fails to match germline, which may point to a read error. The rearrangement links TRBV7-9 to TRBJ1-1, with D tentatively TRBD1 (6 bases). Per the germline V gene, CDR1 is SEHNR and CDR2 is FQNEAQ (reference sequence). CDR3 length equals 14 residues. Written as DNA, the CDR3 is TGTGCCAGAGGCCCCCCCACAGGGAACACCGAAGCTTTCTTT. Protein: CARGPPTGNTEAFF.

V and J are TRBV6-6 and TRBJ2-4; 7 bases line up with TRBD1. V lost 5 bases to trimming and J lost 3 bases; unmatched junction nucleotides: 7. The CDR3 sequence is 15 residues long. Germline CDR1 and CDR2: MNHNY and SVGAGI (reference sequence). CDR3 region: CASSEPGQIKNIQYF. In nucleotides, the CDR3 is TGTGCCAGCAGTGAGCCGGGACAGATCAAAAACATTCAGTACTTC.

V gene TRBV19 combines with J gene TRBJ1-6; no clear D. Trimming cost V 9 bases and J 10 bases, with 19 bases left between them. From germline, CDR1 is LNHDA and CDR2 SQIVND (reference sequence). CDR3 length equals 14 residues. The chain's CDR3 is CASSGWEEGSPLHF. CDR3 nucleotide sequence: TGTGCCAGCTCCGGGTGGGAGGAAGGCTCACCCCTCCACTTT.

The chain carries TRBV5-6 and TRBJ1-2; possible D gene TRBD1, 5 bases. Trimming shortened V by 0 bases and J by 4 bases, and 13 bases separated the two germline ends. The germline gives CDR1 SGHDT, CDR2 YYEEEE. This CDR3 is 15 amino acids long. The CDR3 coding sequence is TGTGCCAGCAGCTTGGTAGGGCAGGGACGCTATGGCTACACCTTC. It codes for CASSLVGQGRYGYTF.

The chain is built from TRBV7-9 and TRBJ1-5; TRBD1 matches at 8 bases. Unmatched junction bases numbered 4, after V lost 4 bases and J lost 5 bases. This CDR3 is built from 14 residues. CDR1 is SEHNR and CDR2 is FQNEAQ in the germline V gene (reference sequence). CDR3 region: CASSSGGYHQPQHF. CDR3 nucleotide sequence: TGTGCCAGCAGCTCAGGGGGCTACCATCAGCCCCAGCATTTT.

The chain recombines TRBV18 with TRBJ2-2; tentatively, D is TRBD1 or TRBD2 (6 bases each). This CDR3 has 16 residues. V was cut by 3 bases and J by 4 bases, with 15 bases left in between. Germline CDR1 KGHSH, CDR2 LQKENI. This CDR3 reads CASSPRGGGITGELFF. As DNA, the CDR3 is TGTGCCAGCTCACCCCGTGGAGGGGGAATCACCGGGGAGCTGTTTTTT.

The genes are TRBV6-6 and TRBJ2-6; D perhaps matches TRBD2 (5 bases). The CDR3 contains 16 residues. The V gene lost 7 bases and the J gene lost 3 bases, with 16 bases spanning the gap. Germline CDR1 and CDR2: MNHNY and SVGAGI (reference sequence). CDR3 coding DNA: TGTGCCAGCACCGCCCCGGGCCGGGGTGGGGCCAACGTCCTGACTTTC. As protein: CASTAPGRGGANVLTF.

This chain joins TRBV30 and TRBJ1-3; D not resolved. This CDR3 region has 15 residues. From germline, CDR1 is GTSNPN and CDR2 SVGIG (reference sequence). Trimming took 2 bases from V and 3 from J, leaving 14 bases between them. Written as DNA, the CDR3 is TGTGCCTGGAGTAGCGCGACGGGATTTGGAAACACCATATATTTT. Protein sequence: CAWSSATGFGNTIYF.

This clone was counted once. V usage is TRBV11-2 and J usage is TRBJ2-2, with 7 bases aligning to TRBD1. The CDR3 is 15 amino acids. Trimming cost V 3 bases and J 4 bases; bases outside gene matches: 5. Germline assignment: CDR1 SGHAT and CDR2 FQNNGV. The CDR3 here is CASSFLTGRTGELFF. CDR3 sequence (DNA): TGTGCCAGCAGCTTTTTGACAGGGCGCACCGGGGAGCTGTTTTTT.

The rearrangement uses TRBV5-1 and TRBJ2-2; D unresolved. CDR1 is SGHRS, CDR2 YFSETQ, per germline. The V end was cut by 0 bases, the J end by 6 bases, with 9 bases between. The CDR3 sequence is 14 residues long. In DNA form, the CDR3 reads TGCGCCAGCAGCTTGGGTGAGCGCGCCGGGGAGCTGTTTTTT. Translated, it gives CASSLGERAGELFF.

The V gene is TRBV6-6, the J gene TRBJ2-3; weak D call: TRBD2 (6 bases). The V end was cut by 2 bases, the J end by 1 base, with 13 bases between. In germline, CDR1 is MNHNY, CDR2 SVGAGI (reference sequence). The CDR3 runs to 16 residues. CDR3: CASSYQFGGGTDTQYF. The CDR3 DNA is TGTGCCAGCAGTTACCAGTTCGGAGGGGGCACAGATACGCAGTATTTT.

This clone was counted once. The chain links TRBV2 to TRBJ2-2, with D perhaps TRBD2 (5 bases). V gave up 1 base and J gave up 0 bases, with 12 bases separating them. The CDR3 runs to 17 residues. Per the germline V gene, CDR1 is SNHLY and CDR2 is FYNNEI. DNA for the CDR3: TGTGCCAGCAGTGAAGGGAGGCCTGGAGCGAACACCGGGGAGCTGTTTTTT. Amino acid sequence: CASSEGRPGANTGELFF. Full variable domain (outside the CDR3, taken from reference TRBV2 and TRBJ2-2): EPEVTQTPSHQVTQMGQEVILRCVPISNHLYFYWYRQILGQKVEFLVSFYNNEISEKSEIFDDQFSVERPDGSNFTLKIRSTKLEDSAMYFCASSEGRPGANTGELFFGEGSRLTVL.

The CDR3 nucleotides are TGTGCCAGCAGCCCCCGGGACAGTACCTACGAGCAGTACTTC. Protein product: CASSPRDSTYEQYF. The J gene is TRBJ2-7, the V gene TRBV7-9; 7 positions match TRBD1. V shed 5 bases, J shed 2 bases, and the junction held 6 bases outside the gene matches. The V gene's germline CDR1 is SEHNR and CDR2 FQNEAQ (reference sequence). The CDR3 is 14 residues long.

The chain joins TRBV6-5 to TRBJ2-2; the match to TRBD1 covers 7 bases. The CDR3 length is 15 residues. V gave up 6 bases and J gave up 1 base; unmatched junction bases: 5. The germline gives CDR1 MNHEY, CDR2 SVGAGI. This CDR3 reads CASRKTGLNTGELFF. The CDR3 DNA follows: TGTGCCAGCAGAAAGACAGGGTTGAACACCGGGGAGCTGTTTTTT.